This TCR beta chain was identified in a study of blood T cell repertoires in COVID-19. Recruits, aged 18 to 89 years, lived in 24 US areas. Grouping used clinical history reported by participants in a survey and questionnaire. All recovered Cohort 3 donors got two negative PCRs, got clearance, or saw symptom resolution. This clone was picked up a small number of times. Profiled with immunoSEQ multiplex PCR; TCRdb holds only in-frame clones, not every one. In the table there are 250,000 to 300,000 clones, 89% of which are singletons. The length of the CDR3 is 16 residues. Per germline, CDR1 LGHNA and CDR2 YNFKEQ. Trimming took off 8 bases at V and 3 bases at J, with 22 bases between the two ends.

This TCR came from a woman aged 35 to 49 who had recovered from COVID-19. The J gene is TRBJ1-1, the V gene TRBV4-2; D is possibly TRBD1 (5 bases). Material for sequencing was PBMCs or T cells enriched from blood (not recorded which). DNA for the CDR3: TGTGCCAGCGGACCCTGGGCGACAGATCAGTACACTGAAGCTTTCTTT. It specifies CASGPWATDQYTEAFF.